These 11 T cell receptor beta chains were all obtained from the same sample, sequenced in a study of T cells expressing NK-cell markers. With the 5' RACE reads reprocessed, TCRdb shows one record per CDR3 protein and no DNA. This listing includes some 440,000 distinct CDR3 sequences. The sequencing input was blood T cells: a sorted CD56 or NKG2C T cell subset, CD4+ or CD8+ T cells, or bulk PBMC T cells (not recorded which). These receptors were taken from a woman aged 45 to 65 in good health.

The J gene is TRBJ1-6, the V gene TRBV6-5. Per germline, CDR1 MNHEY and CDR2 SVGAGI. The CDR3 has 14 amino acids. CDR3 in amino acids: CASSSASYNSPLHF.

The chain combines TRBV4-1 with TRBJ1-5; no DNA is available, so the TRBD1 call from TCRdb remains unchecked. Looked up from germline, CDR1 is MGHRA and CDR2 is YSYEKL. This CDR3 has 16 residues. CDR3 protein: CASSLGHGGQDQPQHF.

The rearrangement uses TRBV29-1 and TRBJ1-3; TCRdb picks TRBD1, but there is no DNA to check that call. The CDR3 is made up of 13 amino acids. Germline values: CDR1 SQVTM, CDR2 ANQGSEA. This CDR3 is CSVVRQGERTIYF.

The chain carries TRBV12-3 or TRBV12-4 and TRBJ2-1; the TRBD1 assignment by TCRdb is unverifiable without DNA. This CDR3 is 12 amino acids long. CDR3 region: CASRPDSNEQFF.

V is TRBV7-8 and J is TRBJ2-7; TCRdb reports TRBD1, a call that lacks DNA to check it against. The CDR3 sequence is 14 residues long. In germline, CDR1 is SGHVS, CDR2 FQNEAQ. The chain's CDR3 is CASGPRQGAYEQYF.

The gene calls are TRBV20-1 and TRBJ1-1; TCRdb picks TRBD1, but there is no DNA to check that call. This CDR3 is 12 amino acids long. Germline V gene data show CDR1 as DFQATT and CDR2 as SNEGSKA (reference sequence). CDR3 amino acids: CSARASGGEAFF.

The chain has TRBV5-1 and TRBJ1-1. The germline V gene has CDR1 SGHRS and CDR2 YFSETQ. The CDR3 totals 14 residues. The CDR3 protein is CASAGSGVNTEAFF.

The chain links TRBV6-4 to TRBJ2-5; the TCRdb call, TRBD1, lacks DNA for checking. Germline V gene sequence: CDR1 MRHNA, CDR2 SNTAGT. The CDR3 has 14 amino acids. The CDR3 is CASRRGQGGQTQYF.

The V call is TRBV12-3 or TRBV12-4, the J call TRBJ2-5; TCRdb names TRBD2, which stays unverified in the absence of DNA. The CDR3 covers 17 residues. The CDR3 sequence is CASSLGRGTALQETQYF.

The J gene is TRBJ1-2, the V gene TRBV12-3 or TRBV12-4; no DNA is available, so the TRBD1 call from TCRdb remains unchecked. CDR3 length: 14 residues. The CDR3 protein is CASSRGTDGYGYTF.

The gene calls are TRBV2 and TRBJ2-7; the D gene TCRdb calls, TRBD2, cannot be checked with no DNA. The CDR3 spans 15 residues. From germline, CDR1 is SNHLY and CDR2 FYNNEI. The CDR3 sequence is CASSDGTKLGYEQYF. Full variable domain (remainder filled in from reference TRBV2 and TRBJ2-7): EPEVTQTPSHQVTQMGQEVILRCVPISNHLYFYWYRQILGQKVEFLVSFYNNEISEKSEIFDDQFSVERPDGSNFTLKIRSTKLEDSAMYFCASSDGTKLGYEQYFGPGTRLTVT.